The 5 T cell receptor beta chains reported below all come from one sample, sequenced in a study of T cell repertoires in ileal Crohn's disease. The table came from immunoSEQ multiplex PCR; TCRdb's copy has only in-frame clones and leaves some out. This sample carries about 15,000 clones, almost 90% of them seen once, and the ten largest clones take roughly 5.5%. The sequenced sample consisted of ileal tissue. These receptors all come from an adult with Crohn's disease.

The chain recombines TRBV25-1 with TRBJ1-4; 9 bases fit TRBD1. V lost 3 bases to trimming and J lost 7 bases; unmatched junction nucleotides: 9. The CDR3 covers 16 residues. From germline, CDR1 is MGHDK and CDR2 SYGVNS. For the CDR3, the DNA is TGTGCCAGCAGTGAGATCCACAGGGGGCGGGTTGAAAAACTGTTTTTT. The encoded protein is CASSEIHRGRVEKLFF.

The chain recombines TRBV6-5 with TRBJ2-7; TRBD2 might be the D (6 bases). CDR1 and CDR2 (germline): MNHEY, SVGAGI. This CDR3 is built from 14 residues. V was shortened by 0 bases and J by 1 base, with 7 bases between the two germline ends. CDR3 amino acids: CASSYSGGSYEQYF. Here the CDR3 DNA reads TGTGCCAGCAGTTACTCGGGGGGATCCTACGAGCAGTACTTC.

The CDR3 is CASRGQGRQTQYF. CDR3 nucleotide sequence: TGTGCCAGCAGGGGACAGGGCCGGCAGACCCAGTACTTC. The chain carries TRBV6-5 and TRBJ2-5, with 9 bases fitting TRBD1. From germline, CDR1 is MNHEY and CDR2 SVGAGI. Unmatched junction bases numbered 5, after V lost 6 bases and J lost 6 bases. This CDR3 contains 13 residues.

The gene calls are TRBV6-6 and TRBJ2-7; a weak D match, TRBD2 (6 bases). Per germline, CDR1 MNHNY and CDR2 SVGAGI (reference sequence). The V and J ends lost 0 bases and 4 bases respectively, with 13 bases between them. The CDR3 covers 15 residues. DNA of the CDR3: TGTGCCAGCAGTTACTCGACCGGGAGCGGGTACGAGCAGTACTTC. Protein product: CASSYSTGSGYEQYF.

This chain joins TRBV19 and TRBJ2-7; TRBD1 agrees at 7 bases. Looked up from germline, CDR1 is LNHDA and CDR2 is SQIVND (reference sequence). V gave up 6 bases and J gave up 2 bases; unmatched junction bases: 7. This CDR3 spans 14 amino acids. CDR3 nucleotide sequence: TGTGCCAGTAGAGACGGGACAGAGACCTACGAGCAGTACTTC. Amino acid sequence: CASRDGTETYEQYF.